A selection of T cell receptor beta chains follows, all from one sample in a study of cytomegalovirus exposure and HLA in healthy donors. The table came from immunoSEQ multiplex PCR; TCRdb's copy has only in-frame clones and leaves some out. The table has roughly 350,000 clones, more than 80% seen once. Sequencing was carried out using PBMCs. These receptors originate from a woman between 18 and 29 years old in good health and CMV-seronegative. Each CDR3 is given with its conserved first and last residue. D genes are given only for firm matches. For some rows the clone size is stated as once, few or many, or as a class when expanded; others skip it.

clone size: .; J gene: TRBJ1-1; D gene: TRBD1; V gene: TRBV10-3; CDR3 DNA: TGTGCCATCAGAGCCGGGACAGGGGGCTCGGGAGCTTTCTTT; CDR3 protein: CAIRAGTGGSGAFF
clone size: .; J gene: TRBJ2-1; D gene: TRBD2; V gene: TRBV4-3; CDR3 DNA: TGCGCCAGCAGCCAAGCGGCTAGCGGGAGTTATGAGCAGTTCTTC; CDR3 protein: CASSQAASGSYEQFF
clone size: .; J gene: TRBJ1-1; D gene: .; V gene: TRBV27; CDR3 DNA: TGTGCCAGCAGACCTTGGGGGGCGGGAGACACTGAAGCTTTCTTT; CDR3 protein: CASRPWGAGDTEAFF
clone size: .; J gene: TRBJ2-7; D gene: TRBD2; V gene: TRBV5-4; CDR3 DNA: TGTGCCAGCAGCTTCGGGAGGGCGGGTGAGCAGTACTTC; CDR3 protein: CASSFGRAGEQYF
clone size: .; J gene: TRBJ1-2; D gene: TRBD1; V gene: TRBV6-4; CDR3 DNA: TGTGCCAGCAGCCGCGCGACAGGGTCTTGGGGCTACACCTTC; CDR3 protein: CASSRATGSWGYTF
clone size: .; J gene: TRBJ2-7; D gene: .; V gene: TRBV4-3; CDR3 DNA: TGCGCCAGCAGCCCAGACCTTGGCGGCTACGAGCAGTACTTC; CDR3 protein: CASSPDLGGYEQYF
clone size: .; J gene: TRBJ2-1; D gene: TRBD2; V gene: TRBV5-1; CDR3 DNA: TGCGCCAGCAGCTGGGGGACTAGCGGGAGCGATGAGCAGTTCTTC; CDR3 protein: CASSWGTSGSDEQFF
clone size: once; J gene: TRBJ2-6; D gene: TRBD1; V gene: TRBV7-2; CDR3 DNA: TGTGCCAGCAGCTTAGGGGGCCCCGGACAGGGGTTAGGGGCCAACGTCCTGACTTTC; CDR3 protein: CASSLGGPGQGLGANVLTF
clone size: .; J gene: TRBJ2-7; D gene: .; V gene: TRBV7-3; CDR3 DNA: TGTGCCAGCAGCTTAGCGGGGAGCTCCTACGAGCAGTACTTC; CDR3 protein: CASSLAGSSYEQYF
clone size: .; J gene: TRBJ1-1; D gene: .; V gene: TRBV7-2; CDR3 DNA: TGTGCCAGCAGCGGAGGGACTGTGAACACTGAAGCTTTCTTT; CDR3 protein: CASSGGTVNTEAFF
clone size: .; J gene: TRBJ2-7; D gene: .; V gene: TRBV4-3; CDR3 DNA: TGCGCCAGCAGCCCAGGGGTGGGTGGTAGCCGGGGAGAGTTATCCTACGAGCAGTACTTC; CDR3 protein: CASSPGVGGSRGELSYEQYF
clone size: .; J gene: TRBJ2-3; D gene: .; V gene: TRBV9; CDR3 DNA: TGTGCCAGCAGCGTAGCCCCTAACCAAGCCCCGCAGTATTTT; CDR3 protein: CASSVAPNQAPQYF
clone size: .; J gene: TRBJ2-3; D gene: .; V gene: TRBV4-1; CDR3 DNA: TGCGCCAGCAGCCAAGAGTTTGGAGACCCGGATACGCAGTATTTT; CDR3 protein: CASSQEFGDPDTQYF
clone size: .; J gene: TRBJ2-7; D gene: TRBD2; V gene: TRBV7-2; CDR3 DNA: TGTGCCAGCAGCCGTATTAGCGGGAGCACCTACGAGCAGTACTTC; CDR3 protein: CASSRISGSTYEQYF
clone size: .; J gene: TRBJ2-7; D gene: TRBD1; V gene: TRBV6-5; CDR3 DNA: TGTGCCAGCAGTTACAGGCAGGGGGACGAGCAGTACTTC; CDR3 protein: CASSYRQGDEQYF
clone size: .; J gene: TRBJ1-3; D gene: TRBD1; V gene: TRBV2; CDR3 DNA: TGTGCCAGCAGTGAAGTTGGACAGGCTGGAAACACCATATATTTT; CDR3 protein: CASSEVGQAGNTIYF
clone size: .; J gene: TRBJ2-7; D gene: .; V gene: TRBV6-6; CDR3 DNA: TGTGCCAGCAGTCAGGGGACGTTCTCCTACGAGCAGTACTTC; CDR3 protein: CASSQGTFSYEQYF
clone size: .; J gene: TRBJ1-4; D gene: .; V gene: TRBV27; CDR3 DNA: TGTGCCAGCAGTTTAAGGGCTCGGGGGGTTGATAATGAAAAACTGTTTTTT; CDR3 protein: CASSLRARGVDNEKLFF
clone size: .; J gene: TRBJ2-7; D gene: .; V gene: TRBV28; CDR3 DNA: TGTGCCAGCAGGCCGGGAAGGGGGGAGCAGTACTTC; CDR3 protein: CASRPGRGEQYF
clone size: .; J gene: TRBJ1-2; D gene: .; V gene: TRBV28; CDR3 DNA: TGTGCCAGCAGTCCTTCAGGGTACGGGAGAAAAGGGGGCTACACCTTC; CDR3 protein: CASSPSGYGRKGGYTF
clone size: few; J gene: TRBJ2-7; D gene: TRBD1; V gene: TRBV7-2; CDR3 DNA: TGTGCCAGCAGCTCGGGACAGGGAATCTACGAGCAGTACTTC; CDR3 protein: CASSSGQGIYEQYF
clone size: .; J gene: TRBJ2-7; D gene: .; V gene: TRBV5-1; CDR3 DNA: TGCGCCAGCAGCTTGGGGAGCGGAATAAGCTACGAGCAGTACTTC; CDR3 protein: CASSLGSGISYEQYF
clone size: many; J gene: TRBJ2-5; D gene: .; V gene: TRBV2; CDR3 DNA: TGTGCCAGCAGTGAAGGGGCCAACAGGGAAGAGACCCAGTACTTC; CDR3 protein: CASSEGANREETQYF
clone size: .; J gene: TRBJ2-1; D gene: TRBD2; V gene: TRBV27; CDR3 DNA: TGTGCCAGCACCCTTACCCCTAGCGGGAGTTCCGATGAGCAGTTCTTC; CDR3 protein: CASTLTPSGSSDEQFF